This T cell receptor beta chain is from a study of siplizumab effects on memory and regulatory T cells (dated by TCRdb to between 2018 and 2020). About the investigation overall: The effect of the anti-CD2 antibody siplizumab on alloreactive T-cell subsets was examined in allogeneic mixed lymphocyte reactions constructed from human PBMCs. The study at large found these results: The suppressive function of proliferating Tregs from siplizumab cultures was not functionally confirmed. For roughly 75-97% of proliferating CD4+ or CD8+ clones, no naive or memory phenotype could be assigned. The cumulative frequency of alloreactive sequences that could be traced back to unstimulated CD4+ memory T cells was significantly reduced by siplizumab. In reactions with siplizumab, an average of about 75% of mappable alloreactive CD4+ clones were Treg-derived, compared with roughly 26% in control reactions. Unstimulated naive T cells appeared to be more diverse than memory T cells, and naive cells seemed to make a substantial contribution to the alloresponse. Sequences below about 10^-5 frequency were poorly captured, so only a minor fraction of alloreactive clones could be mapped to unstimulated subsets.

For CDR1 and CDR2, the germline V gene lists KGHSH and LQKENI. V has 3 bases trimmed and J has 1 base trimmed; junction bases matching no gene number 14. The CDR3 spans 18 residues, from the cysteine through the phenylalanine. The CDR3 DNA has 54 bases and is translated from base 1. Sorted unstimulated T cells and proliferating T cells recovered from mixed lymphocyte reactions were subjected to TCRbeta CDR3 sequencing. Fresh whole blood from nine to ten HLA-typed healthy donors was used as the source from which PBMCs were isolated. To map where alloreactive clones came from, unstimulated CD4+ non-regulatory T cells were FACS-sorted. Library preparation used the immunoSEQ multiplex PCR assay. Each sample had 85,000 to 100,000 TCR templates assayed by the deep sequencing platform. Genomic DNA extracted from sorted T cells was the material used for TCRbeta CDR3 sequencing. Per the authors' processing: The R programming language was used for clonal analysis of the TCRbeta CDR3 data. Unstimulated samples were compared with post-reaction CFSE-low samples to define alloreactive CD4+ and CD8+ clones. Alloreactive CD4+ clones were assigned to regulatory or non-regulatory origin by matching sequences to sorted unstimulated Treg and non-Treg repertoires. In TCRdb, the immuneACCESS table is reduced to in-frame sequences with V and J assigned. These tables do not hold every clone; where another copy was compared, an unresolved V gene accounts for under half, and the others remain unexplained. The V and J calls and the clone size are those of that table, but D and trimming were determined from the DNA. The sample contains some 120,000 clones, about 95% of them found a single time. The top ten hold 1.5% to 2% of the sample.

Concerning this clone: Its antigen is unknown. No much larger clonotype is one base removed from it; base qualities were not supplied.

The sequence links TRBV18 to TRBJ1-1, with 7 middle bases fitting TRBD1. The TCR sequence derives from a human donor in good health. The sequenced material came from non-Treg CD4+ T cells sorted from blood. Reading the label with the study, this specimen's cell subset or site is: FACS-sorted unstimulated CD4+ non-regulatory T cells. The CDR3 in this case is CASSPTPALDRWNTEAFF. The bases are TGTGCCAGCTCACCTACGCCCGCCCTGGACAGGTGGAACACTGAAGCTTTCTTT.